This is a list of T cell receptor beta chains from one sample in a study of T-cell memory formation after mild COVID-19. MiXCR, applied by TCRdb to the 5' RACE reads, yields one record per CDR3 protein. The repertoire includes roughly 28,000 distinct CDR3 sequences, roughly an eighth of them detected once, and about 15% sits in the top ten. Sequencing input: PBMCs or a T cell subset sorted from them (not recorded which). The source is an adult woman who had mild COVID-19 (a few samples of this study predate the infection). Cell type and time point are not known. Each CDR3 is given with its conserved first and last residue. A D gene is named only where the DNA matches it firmly. Clone size, where shown, is once, few, many, or a class for clones that have expanded.

cdr3_aa	cdr3_nt	j_call	d_call	v_call	clone_size
CASSSHGTGSSMNTEAFF	TGCGCCAGCAGCTCTCACGGGACAGGGTCTTCTATGAACACTGAAGCTTTCTTT	TRBJ1-1	TRBD1	TRBV5-1	many
CASSPAANYNEQFF	TGTGCCAGCTCACCAGCAGCAAACTACAATGAGCAGTTCTTC	TRBJ2-1	-	TRBV18	-
CASSPPSSLSTDTQYF	TGTGCCAGCAGTCCGCCTTCTAGCCTGAGCACAGATACGCAGTATTTT	TRBJ2-3	-	TRBV6-6	many
CASSPLGRGVNTEAFF	TGTGCCAGCAGCCCCCTCGGGAGGGGAGTGAACACTGAAGCTTTCTTT	TRBJ1-1	-	TRBV11-2	many
CASSYGVGYEQYF	TGTGCCAGCAGTTACGGGGTGGGCTACGAGCAGTACTTC	TRBJ2-7	-	TRBV6-6	many
CASNPRWGSFGNSPLHF	TGTGCCAGCAATCCGAGATGGGGCTCTTTCGGGAATTCACCCCTCCACTTT	TRBJ1-6	-	TRBV2	many
CASTPRGAHNEQFF	TGTGCCAGCACCCCCCGGGGGGCTCACAATGAGCAGTTCTTC	TRBJ2-1	-	TRBV4-2	many
CSAREQNRETQYF	TGCAGTGCTAGGGAACAAAATAGGGAGACCCAGTACTTC	TRBJ2-5	-	TRBV20-1	many
CALEHREWANSPLHF	TGTGCCTTGGAACACCGAGAATGGGCTAATTCACCCCTCCACTTT	TRBJ1-6	-	TRBV30	many
CSARGTGDYEQYF	TGCAGTGCTAGAGGCACAGGGGACTACGAGCAGTACTTC	TRBJ2-7	TRBD1	TRBV20-1	many
CASSPYSTREQFF	TGTGCCAGCAGCCCATACTCGACCCGTGAGCAGTTCTTC	TRBJ2-1	-	TRBV11-3	many
CASSPSGRGGLLEQFF	TGCGCCAGCAGCCCGAGCGGGCGGGGGGGCTTGCTTGAGCAGTTCTTC	TRBJ2-1	TRBD2	TRBV4-1	many
CASSIVRGSNQPQHF	TGTGCCAGTAGTATAGTGAGGGGAAGCAATCAGCCCCAGCATTTT	TRBJ1-5	-	TRBV19	many
CASSSNTKGAGTSGRKTQYF	TGTGCCAGCAGCTCCAATACAAAAGGGGCCGGGACTAGCGGGAGAAAGACCCAGTACTTC	TRBJ2-5	TRBD2	TRBV7-9	many
CASSLMLAGGNEQFF	TGCGCCAGCAGCTTGATGCTAGCGGGGGGGAATGAGCAGTTCTTC	TRBJ2-1	TRBD2	TRBV5-1	many
CASSLDLAGGQNTQYF	TGTGCCAGCAGCTTAGATCTCGCGGGGGGGCAAAATACGCAGTATTTT	TRBJ2-3	TRBD2	TRBV11-2	many
CASSQEVVRSGNTIYF	TGTGCCAGCAGCCAAGAAGTAGTACGCTCTGGAAACACCATATATTTT	TRBJ1-3	-	TRBV3-1	many
CASSSSRNRVNTEAFF	TGTGCCAGCAGCTCATCGCGGAACAGGGTGAACACTGAAGCTTTCTTT	TRBJ1-1	-	TRBV5-4	many
CASSQDRRGGDQPQHF	TGCGCCAGCAGCCAAGACCGAAGAGGGGGGGATCAGCCCCAGCATTTT	TRBJ1-5	-	TRBV4-1	-
CASSLRGLNEQFF	TGTGCCAGCAGTTTAAGAGGGCTAAATGAGCAGTTCTTC	TRBJ2-1	-	TRBV12-3/TRBV12-4	many
CASSQDLWEVGADTQYF	TGTGCCAGCAGCCAAGATTTATGGGAGGTCGGGGCGGATACGCAGTATTTT	TRBJ2-3	-	TRBV3-1	many
CSVVRPSGGEQYF	TGCAGCGTTGTCAGACCTAGCGGAGGCGAGCAGTACTTC	TRBJ2-7	TRBD2	TRBV29-1	-
CASSSGTTLQFF	TGTGCCAGCAGCTCCGGGACTACGTTGCAGTTCTTC	TRBJ2-1	TRBD2	TRBV6-5	many
CASSFGVGAPVPNSPLHF	TGTGCCAGCAGTTTTGGGGTCGGGGCGCCCGTCCCTAATTCACCCCTCCACTTT	TRBJ1-6	-	TRBV12-3/TRBV12-4	many
CASREQGRAEAFF	TGTGCCAGCAGGGAACAGGGGCGCGCTGAAGCTTTCTTT	TRBJ1-1	TRBD1	TRBV6-1	medium-sized
CASSEVETRWSEQFF	TGTGCCAGCAGTGAGGTAGAGACGCGATGGAGTGAGCAGTTCTTC	TRBJ2-1	-	TRBV6-1	many